This TCR beta chain was recovered during a study of beta chain features in type 1 diabetes. Germline CDR1 and CDR2: SGHAT and FQNNGV. The CDR3 sequence is 13 residues long. V dropped 6 bases and J dropped 0 bases, with 3 bases sitting between them. This clone has a handful of counts. Its target is not known. The whole isolated RNA underwent reverse transcription, so sequencing captured expressed TCRB transcripts. Here immunoSEQ multiplex PCR was the method, and the copy in TCRdb shows in-frame clones only, minus some. The data show 550,000 to 850,000 clones, with roughly an eighth seen just once and approximately 0.02% held by the top ten. Findings of the study overall: All four CD4+ subsets of Type 1 diabetes patients contained TCRB CDR3s that were moderately but significantly shorter.

Sequenced material: naive CD4+ T cells from blood. The origin of this receptor is a man between 18 and 35 years old with type 1 diabetes. The J gene is TRBJ2-6, the V gene TRBV11-2; D is unclear. The CDR3 region is CASRPSGANVLTF. The CDR3 DNA reads as TGTGCCAGCAGACCCTCTGGGGCCAACGTCCTGACTTTC.